A single sample gave rise to the 8 T cell receptor beta chains below, sequenced in a study of CD8 T cells in ankylosing spondylitis. Each CDR3 protein is one row after TCRdb ran MiXCR on the 5' RACE reads. The sample includes fewer than 650,000 distinct CDR3 sequences, about an eighth of them seen just once. Study-level findings and limits: Seven to nine highly homologous variants made up a TCR beta motif that seemed to typify ankylosing spondylitis blood.

The antigens these receptors bind are not known. Source material: blood, either unsorted or a sorted T cell fraction (not recorded which). The receptors were sampled from a male donor with ankylosing spondylitis.

The chain joins TRBV20-1 to TRBJ1-6; TRBD1 is a possible D gene (5 bases). The CDR3 has 12 amino acids. The germline V gene encodes CDR1 DFQATT and CDR2 SNEGSKA (reference sequence). Trimming removed 0 bases from V and 13 bases from J, with 10 bases in between. CDR3 region: CSARDQGDPLHF. The DNA of the CDR3 is TGCAGTGCTAGAGATCAGGGCGATCCCCTCCACTTT.

This clonotype was counted between two and nine times. V gene TRBV20-1 combines with J gene TRBJ1-3; a possible D gene is TRBD1 (5 bases). Germline-derived CDR1 and CDR2 are DFQATT and SNEGSKA (reference sequence). CDR3 length: 12 residues. The CDR3 DNA reads as TGCAGCACCCCAGGGACTGGAAACACCATATATTTT. It translates to CSTPGTGNTIYF.

In this sample, this clonotype turned up a few times. This CDR3 reads CSAKGLPHYNEQFF. DNA for the CDR3: TGCAGTGCCAAAGGACTACCACACTACAATGAGCAGTTCTTC. The chain recombines TRBV20-1 with TRBJ2-1; D may be TRBD2 (6 bases). V was pared by 6 bases and J by 3 bases, with 15 bases between. Germline V CDR1 and CDR2: DFQATT, SNEGSKA (reference sequence). The CDR3 has 14 amino acids.

This clonotype was recorded at least ten times. V is TRBV5-6 and J is TRBJ1-2; D uncertain. Per the germline V gene, CDR1 is SGHDT and CDR2 is YYEEEE. There are 15 residues in the CDR3. The germline V and J ends were trimmed by 6 bases and 4 bases, with 19 bases remaining between them. This CDR3 is CASTYVTEAIYGYTF. DNA for the CDR3: TGTGCCAGCACTTACGTCACGGAGGCCATCTATGGCTACACCTTC.

The V and J genes are TRBV7-9 and TRBJ2-7; D not certain. The V end was cut by 3 bases, the J end by 2 bases, with 11 bases between. Germline V gene lookup returns CDR1 SEHNR and CDR2 FQNEAQ (reference sequence). The CDR3 runs 14 residues. Here the CDR3 DNA reads TGTGCCAGCAGCTTCGCGACAACGCCCTACGAGCAGTACGTC. The encoded protein is CASSFATTPYEQYV.

The table lists this clonotype with a few counts. V and J are TRBV29-1 and TRBJ2-1; no firm D call. The V gene's germline CDR1 is SQVTM and CDR2 ANQGSEA. The CDR3 extends over 15 amino acids. The germline V and J ends were trimmed by 4 bases and 3 bases, with 16 bases remaining between them. CDR3 loop: CSVVSPEGVYNEQFF. The DNA for the CDR3 is TGCAGCGTTGTCTCCCCTGAAGGCGTCTACAATGAGCAGTTCTTC.

The V call is TRBV10-3, the J call TRBJ2-1; 10 bases are a match to TRBD2. V lost 11 bases, J lost 5 bases, and 6 bases stayed unmatched. Germline CDR1 and CDR2: ENHRY and SYGVKD. CDR3 length: 13 residues. For the CDR3, the DNA is TGTGCCTCAGGGCTAGCGGGAGACAATGAGCAGTTCTTC. It translates to CASGLAGDNEQFF.

A note on this clonotype: One junction end disagrees with the germline gene, perhaps due to a read error. The V and J genes are TRBV29-1 and TRBJ2-1, with D unresolved. The CDR3 contains 15 residues. CDR1 and CDR2 from the germline V gene are SQVTM and ANQGSEA. Written as DNA, the CDR3 is TGCAGCGTTGAAGATCTCTCCGACACATACAATGATCAGTTCTTC. Residues: CSVEDLSDTYNDQFF.